One sample yielded the 18 T cell receptor beta chains listed below, sequenced in a study of T cell repertoires in cytomegalovirus infection. TCRdb used MiXCR to reprocess the reads, holding one entry per CDR3 protein. The sample lists under 200,000 distinct CDR3 sequences, 9.5% seen once, with about 4.6% in the top ten. Sequencing input: PBMCs. The receptors come from a human donor in good health (CMV status not recorded). Some clones in this sample may be carry-over from other donors' samples.

The sample holds many counts of this clonotype. The V gene is TRBV28, the J gene TRBJ1-5, with TRBD1 matching 12 bases. V was clipped by 7 bases and J by 7 bases; unmatched bases: 5. The germline CDR1 and CDR2 sequences are MDHEN and SYDVKM. The CDR3 contains 14 residues. CDR3 in amino acids: CASTTGTGGQPQHF. The DNA for the CDR3 is TGTGCCAGCACAACCGGGACAGGGGGCCAGCCCCAGCATTTT.

The J gene is TRBJ2-1, the V gene TRBV24-1; the D gene is possibly TRBD2 (5 bases). Germline V lookup: CDR1 KGHDR, CDR2 SFDVKD. The CDR3 sequence is 17 residues long. The V end was cut by 4 bases, the J end by 0 bases, with 15 bases between. The CDR3 DNA is TGTGCCACCAGTGACCCGACTAACCGGAGCTCCTACAATGAGCAGTTCTTC. Residues: CATSDPTNRSSYNEQFF.

This clonotype was observed many times. The J gene is TRBJ1-1, the V gene TRBV6-2 or TRBV6-3; D is undetermined. Germline-derived CDR1 and CDR2 are MNHEY and SVGEGT. The germline V and J ends were trimmed by 2 bases and 5 bases, with 9 bases remaining between them. The CDR3 contains 13 residues. The DNA for the CDR3 is TGTGCCAGCAGTTACGGCCAGTCGACTGAAGCTTTCTTT. It is translated as CASSYGQSTEAFF.

The genes are TRBV20-1 and TRBJ2-3, with no clear D. V was cut by 4 bases and J by 6 bases, with 11 bases left in between. This CDR3 has 12 amino acids. CDR1 is DFQATT and CDR2 is SNEGSKA in the germline V gene (reference sequence). CDR3 region: CSAMQGRDTQYF. The CDR3 nucleotides are TGCAGTGCTATGCAAGGACGGGATACGCAGTATTTT.

This clonotype was picked up a small number of times. The J gene is TRBJ1-2, the V gene TRBV19; D might be TRBD1 (6 bases). The CDR3 consists of 14 residues. CDR1 and CDR2 (germline): LNHDA, SQIVND (reference sequence). The V and J ends lost 10 bases and 6 bases respectively, with 21 bases between them. The CDR3 region has the DNA TGTGCCACCGAAGGGGGACGGACGGGGAATGGCTACACCTTC. Amino acids: CATEGGRTGNGYTF.

This clonotype was seen repeatedly, ten times or more. The CDR3 coding sequence is TGTGCCAGCAGGGAATACAATCAGCCCCAGCATTTT. Translated: CASREYNQPQHF. This chain joins TRBV28 and TRBJ1-5; D gene ambiguous. CDR3 length: 12 residues. Trimming took off 6 bases at V and 3 bases at J, with 6 bases between the two ends. Germline V CDR1 and CDR2: MDHEN, SYDVKM.

The sample holds many counts of this clonotype. The chain has TRBV29-1 and TRBJ2-1; the D gene is possibly TRBD2 (6 bases). CDR3 length: 13 amino acids. The V end lost 6 bases, the J end lost 15 bases, and 24 bases lay between the germline ends. The germline V gene encodes CDR1 SQVTM and CDR2 ANQGSEA. The CDR3 region has the DNA TGCAGCGTCGCCTGGGACTCCAAATCGGGTTGGTTCTTC. Protein product: CSVAWDSKSGWFF.

This clonotype was recorded many times. The chain uses TRBV10-3 and TRBJ1-3, with D hard to call. From germline, CDR1 is ENHRY and CDR2 SYGVKD. Trimming left V 4 bases short and J 7 bases short, with 17 bases between. The CDR3 runs to 15 residues. In nucleotides, the CDR3 is TGTGCCATCAGTGGTGTAATAGGGCGACGGAACACCATATATTTT. As protein: CAISGVIGRRNTIYF.

The gene calls are TRBV5-5 and TRBJ2-3; D not resolved. The CDR3 covers 16 residues. The V gene lost 1 base and the J gene lost 0 bases, with 12 bases spanning the gap. The V gene's germline CDR1 is SGHKS and CDR2 YYEKEE (reference sequence). The CDR3 DNA sequence: TGTGCCAGCAGCTTGACGGCAGGCACGAGCACAGATACGCAGTATTTT. Amino acid sequence: CASSLTAGTSTDTQYF. Full variable domain (rest looked up from reference TRBV5-5 and TRBJ2-3): DAGVTQSPTHLIKTRGQQVTLRCSPISGHKSVSWYQQVLGQGPQFIFQYYEKEERGRGNFPDRFSARQFPNYSSELNVNALLLGDSALYLCASSLTAGTSTDTQYFGPGTRLTVL.

Ten or more counts support this clonotype. The chain combines TRBV28 with TRBJ2-1; D ambiguous. The CDR3 loop spans 17 amino acids. Germline V lookup: CDR1 MDHEN, CDR2 SYDVKM. V lost 4 bases, J lost 4 bases, and 20 bases lay in between. CDR3 residues: CASSSPPDRPPYNEQFF. As DNA, the CDR3 is TGTGCCAGCAGTTCCCCCCCGGACCGACCTCCTTACAATGAGCAGTTCTTC.

This clonotype has only a few counts. The V and J genes are TRBV15 and TRBJ1-2; possibly TRBD1 for D (6 bases). Germline CDR1 and CDR2: LNHNV and YYDKDF (reference sequence). The CDR3 runs to 14 residues. V lost 5 bases and J lost 4, with 14 bases in between. The CDR3 nucleotides are TGTGCCACCAGCGCCCGGGACACGTCCTATGGCTACACCTTC. Its translation is CATSARDTSYGYTF.

The gene calls are TRBV27 and TRBJ1-5; D might be TRBD1 (6 bases). CDR1 and CDR2 from the germline V gene are MNHEY and SMNVEV (reference sequence). The CDR3 covers 15 residues. The ends were cut back, 5 bases at V and 0 bases at J, with 11 bases in the middle. The CDR3 bases are TGTGCCAGCAGTATAAAACAGGGTAGCAATCAGCCCCAGCATTTT. Translation gives CASSIKQGSNQPQHF.

This clonotype was seen ten or more times. V is TRBV7-3 and J is TRBJ2-1; 9 bases fit TRBD1. CDR1 is SGHTA, CDR2 FQGTGA, per germline. CDR3 size: 14 residues. The V gene end was trimmed by 2 bases and the J gene end by 9 bases; junction bases not matched to a gene: 5. The CDR3 protein is CASSLVMTGGEQFF. CDR3 sequence (DNA): TGTGCCAGCAGCTTAGTGATGACAGGGGGTGAGCAGTTCTTC.

This clonotype was seen at least ten times. The J gene is TRBJ1-2, the V gene TRBV2, with 7 bases aligning to TRBD1. The CDR3 runs to 12 residues. CDR1 and CDR2 from the germline V gene are SNHLY and FYNNEI. Trimming removed 6 bases from V and 5 bases from J; junction bases left unmatched: 3. CDR3 sequence (DNA): TGTGCCAGCAGGGAGACAGGGTATGGCTACACCTTC. This gives the protein CASRETGYGYTF.

This clonotype was counted at least ten times. The chain joins TRBV11-2 to TRBJ1-2; 8 bases agree with TRBD1. The CDR3 has 16 residues. Unmatched junction bases numbered 10, after V lost 2 bases and J lost 5 bases. Per the germline V gene, CDR1 is SGHAT and CDR2 is FQNNGV. The CDR3 loop is CASSLSGQGFWYGYTF. The CDR3 region has the DNA TGTGCCAGCAGCTTATCCGGACAGGGATTTTGGTATGGCTACACCTTC.

Remarks on this clonotype: A much larger clone differs by one base, so this may be a read error. The chain couples TRBV7-2 to TRBJ2-7; D possibly matches TRBD1 or TRBD2 (5 bases each). There are 14 residues in the CDR3. Germline-derived CDR1 and CDR2 are SGHTA and FQGNSA. The CDR3 DNA reads TGTGCCAACAGCGTAGCCGGGGCTTCGCACGAGCAGTACTTC. Translation: CANSVAGASHEQYF.

This clonotype was found many times. The chain has TRBV7-2 and TRBJ2-1; D is possibly TRBD1 (6 bases). From germline, CDR1 is SGHTA and CDR2 FQGNSA. V dropped 2 bases and J dropped 1 base, with 9 bases sitting between them. The CDR3 is 15 residues long. CDR3 loop: CASSLQGRSYNEQFF. The CDR3 DNA reads TGTGCCAGCAGCTTACAGGGGCGGTCCTACAATGAGCAGTTCTTC.

This clonotype has ten or more counts. The J gene is TRBJ2-2, the V gene TRBV20-1; 8 bases are shared with TRBD2. The germline V gene has CDR1 DFQATT and CDR2 SNEGSKA (reference sequence). This CDR3 is 14 amino acids long. With V trimmed by 6 bases and J by 7 bases, 10 bases remained unmatched. Written as DNA, the CDR3 is TGCAGTGCACATAAGCGGGAGCGTATCGGGGAGCTGTTTTTT. Translated, it gives CSAHKRERIGELFF.